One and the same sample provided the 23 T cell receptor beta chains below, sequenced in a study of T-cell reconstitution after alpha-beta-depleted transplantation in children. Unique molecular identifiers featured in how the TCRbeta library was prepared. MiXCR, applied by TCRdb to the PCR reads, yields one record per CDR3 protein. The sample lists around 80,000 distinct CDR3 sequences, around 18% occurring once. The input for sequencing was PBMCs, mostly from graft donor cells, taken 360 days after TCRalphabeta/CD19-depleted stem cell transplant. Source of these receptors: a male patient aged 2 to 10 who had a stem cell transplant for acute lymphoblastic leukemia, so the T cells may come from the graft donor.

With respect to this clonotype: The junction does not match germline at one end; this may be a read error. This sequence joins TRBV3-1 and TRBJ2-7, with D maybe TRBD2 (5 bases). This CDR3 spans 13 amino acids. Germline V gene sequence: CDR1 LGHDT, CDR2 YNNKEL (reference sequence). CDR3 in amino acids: CASSQGGRVEQYF. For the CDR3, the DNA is TGTGCCAGCAGTCAAGGAGGTAGGGTGGAGCAGTACTTC.

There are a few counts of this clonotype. The CDR3 sequence: CASTRTGVYNSPLHF. CDR3 in DNA: TGTGCCAGCACCCGGACAGGGGTCTATAATTCACCCCTCCACTTT. The chain is built from TRBV27 and TRBJ1-6, with 9 bases aligning to TRBD1. Germline trimming cut 7 bases from V and 3 bases from J; bases unmatched to any gene: 4. The V gene's germline CDR1 is MNHEY and CDR2 SMNVEV (reference sequence). The length of the CDR3 is 15 residues.

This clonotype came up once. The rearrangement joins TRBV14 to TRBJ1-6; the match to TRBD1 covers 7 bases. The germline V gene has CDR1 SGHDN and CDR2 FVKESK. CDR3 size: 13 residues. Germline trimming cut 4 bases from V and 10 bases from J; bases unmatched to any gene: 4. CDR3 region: CASSRAGGSPLHF. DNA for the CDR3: TGTGCCAGCAGCCGGGCAGGGGGATCACCCCTCCACTTT.

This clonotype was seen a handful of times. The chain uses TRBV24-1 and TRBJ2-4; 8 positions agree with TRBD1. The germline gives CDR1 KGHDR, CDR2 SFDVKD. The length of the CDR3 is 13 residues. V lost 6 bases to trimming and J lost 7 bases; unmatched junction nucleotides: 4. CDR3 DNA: TGTGCCACCAGTTCACAGGGGGGCAACATTCAGTACTTC. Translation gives CATSSQGGNIQYF.

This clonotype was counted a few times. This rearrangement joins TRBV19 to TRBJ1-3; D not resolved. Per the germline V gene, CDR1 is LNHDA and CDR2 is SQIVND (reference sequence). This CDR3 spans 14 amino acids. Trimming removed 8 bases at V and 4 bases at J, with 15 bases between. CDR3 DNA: TGTGCCAGTGCCGTTCTTGGGATCGGAAACACCATATATTTT. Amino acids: CASAVLGIGNTIYF.

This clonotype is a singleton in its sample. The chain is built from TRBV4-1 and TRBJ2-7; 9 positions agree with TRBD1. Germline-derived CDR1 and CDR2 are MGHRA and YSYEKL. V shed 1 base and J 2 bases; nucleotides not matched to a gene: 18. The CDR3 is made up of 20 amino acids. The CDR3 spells CASSQVLGQGYLVLPYEQYF. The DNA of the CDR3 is TGCGCCAGCAGCCAAGTGTTGGGACAGGGCTACTTGGTACTTCCCTACGAGCAGTACTTC.

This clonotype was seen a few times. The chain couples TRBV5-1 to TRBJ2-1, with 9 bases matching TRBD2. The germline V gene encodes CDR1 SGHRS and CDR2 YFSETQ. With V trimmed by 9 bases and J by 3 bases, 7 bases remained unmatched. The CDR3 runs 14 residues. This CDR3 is CATRSSGIYNEQFF. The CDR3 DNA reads TGCGCCACAAGATCTAGCGGGATCTACAATGAGCAGTTCTTC.

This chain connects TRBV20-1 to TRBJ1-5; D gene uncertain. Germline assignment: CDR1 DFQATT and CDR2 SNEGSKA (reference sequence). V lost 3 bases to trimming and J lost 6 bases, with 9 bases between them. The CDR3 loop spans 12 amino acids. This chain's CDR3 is CSAREGSQPQHF. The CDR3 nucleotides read TGCAGTGCTAGGGAAGGGAGTCAGCCCCAGCATTTT.

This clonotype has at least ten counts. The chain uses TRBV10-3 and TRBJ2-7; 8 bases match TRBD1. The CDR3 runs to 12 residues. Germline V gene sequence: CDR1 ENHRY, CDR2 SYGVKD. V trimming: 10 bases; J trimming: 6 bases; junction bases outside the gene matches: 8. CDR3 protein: CATRQGAPEQYF. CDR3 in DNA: TGTGCCACCCGCCAGGGGGCTCCCGAGCAGTACTTC.

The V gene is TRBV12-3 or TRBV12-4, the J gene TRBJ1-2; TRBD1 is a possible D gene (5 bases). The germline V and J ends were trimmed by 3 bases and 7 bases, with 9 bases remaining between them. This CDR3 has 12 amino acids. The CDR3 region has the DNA TGTGCCAGCAGTTTTCGGGGGGGTGGCTACACCTTC. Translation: CASSFRGGGYTF.

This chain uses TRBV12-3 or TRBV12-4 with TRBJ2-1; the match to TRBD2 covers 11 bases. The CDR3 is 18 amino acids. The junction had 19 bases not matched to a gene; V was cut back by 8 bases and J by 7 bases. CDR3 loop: CASGHPNTVTSGSNEQFF. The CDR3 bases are TGTGCCAGCGGCCACCCTAATACTGTAACTAGCGGGAGTAATGAGCAGTTCTTC.

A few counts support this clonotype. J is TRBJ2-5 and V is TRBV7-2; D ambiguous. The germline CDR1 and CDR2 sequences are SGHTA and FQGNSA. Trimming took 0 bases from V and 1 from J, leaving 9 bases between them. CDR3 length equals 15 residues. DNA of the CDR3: TGTGCCAGCAGCTTAGCAGGCAGAAGCCAAGAGACCCAGTACTTC. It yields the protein CASSLAGRSQETQYF. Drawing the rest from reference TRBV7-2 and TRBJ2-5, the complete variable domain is GAGVSQSPSNKVTEKGKDVELRCDPISGHTALYWYRQSLGQGLEFLIYFQGNSAPDKSGLPSDRFSAERTGGSVSTLTIQRTQQEDSAVYLCASSLAGRSQETQYFGPGTRLLVL.

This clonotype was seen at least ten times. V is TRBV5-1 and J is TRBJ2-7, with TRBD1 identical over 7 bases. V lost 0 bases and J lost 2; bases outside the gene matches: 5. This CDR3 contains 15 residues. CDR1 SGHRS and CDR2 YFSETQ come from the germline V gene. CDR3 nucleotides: TGCGCCAGCAGCTTGGCCGACGGGACAGCCTACGAGCAGTACTTC. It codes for CASSLADGTAYEQYF.

The CDR3 protein is CSASPSGLTYEQYF. The CDR3 region has the DNA TGCAGTGCTAGTCCGTCGGGGCTAACCTACGAGCAGTACTTC. V is TRBV20-1 and J is TRBJ2-7; perhaps D is TRBD1 or TRBD2 (5 bases each). Between the trimmed V and J ends, which lost 3 bases and 2 bases, there was a span of 14 bases. The germline V gene encodes CDR1 DFQATT and CDR2 SNEGSKA (reference sequence). This CDR3 spans 14 amino acids.

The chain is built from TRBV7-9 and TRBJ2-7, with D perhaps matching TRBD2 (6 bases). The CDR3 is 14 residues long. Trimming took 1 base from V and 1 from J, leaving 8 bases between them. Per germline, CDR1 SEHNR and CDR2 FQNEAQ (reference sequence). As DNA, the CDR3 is TGTGCCAGCAGCTTAGGTCGGGGGTCCTACGAGCAGTACTTC. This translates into CASSLGRGSYEQYF.

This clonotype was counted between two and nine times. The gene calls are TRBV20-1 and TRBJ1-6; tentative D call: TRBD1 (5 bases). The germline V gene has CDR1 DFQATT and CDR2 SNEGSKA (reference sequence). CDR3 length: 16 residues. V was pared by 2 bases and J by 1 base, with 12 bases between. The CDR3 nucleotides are TGCAGTGCTAGAACAGGAGATGCATCCTATAATTCACCCCTCCACTTT. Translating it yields CSARTGDASYNSPLHF.

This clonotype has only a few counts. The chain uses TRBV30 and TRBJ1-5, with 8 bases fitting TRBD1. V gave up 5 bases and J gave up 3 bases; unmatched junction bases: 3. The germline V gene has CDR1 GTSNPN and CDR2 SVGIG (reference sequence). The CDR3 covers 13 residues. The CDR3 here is CAWGQGANQPQHF. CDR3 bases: TGTGCCTGGGGGCAGGGGGCCAATCAGCCCCAGCATTTT.

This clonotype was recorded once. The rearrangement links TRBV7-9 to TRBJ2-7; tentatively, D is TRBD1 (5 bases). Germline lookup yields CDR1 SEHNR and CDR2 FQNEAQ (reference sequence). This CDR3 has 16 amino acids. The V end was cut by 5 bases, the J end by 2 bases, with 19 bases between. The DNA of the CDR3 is TGTGCCAGCAGCCAGATAGGCAGGGTTAACGCCTACGAGCAGTACTTC. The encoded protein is CASSQIGRVNAYEQYF.

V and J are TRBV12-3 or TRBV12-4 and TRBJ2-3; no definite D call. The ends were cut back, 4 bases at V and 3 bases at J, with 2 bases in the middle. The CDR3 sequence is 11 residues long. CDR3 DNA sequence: TGTGCCAGCAGTTGGACAGATACGCAGTATTTT. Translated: CASSWTDTQYF.

CDR3 nucleotides: TGTGCCAGCAGCCCGGGACAGAATCAGCCCCAGCATTTT. It codes for CASSPGQNQPQHF. The V and J genes are TRBV7-9 and TRBJ1-5; 7 nucleotides match TRBD1. The V and J ends lost 5 bases and 4 bases, in that order; junction bases with no gene match: 2. The germline V gene encodes CDR1 SEHNR and CDR2 FQNEAQ (reference sequence). The CDR3 has 13 residues.

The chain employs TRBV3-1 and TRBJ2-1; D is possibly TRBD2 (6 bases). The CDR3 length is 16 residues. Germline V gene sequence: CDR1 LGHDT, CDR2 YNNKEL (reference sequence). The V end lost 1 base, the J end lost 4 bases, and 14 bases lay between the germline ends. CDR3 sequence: CASSQGRGSYYNEQFF. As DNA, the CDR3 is TGTGCCAGCAGCCAAGGCCGGGGGAGCTATTACAATGAGCAGTTCTTC.

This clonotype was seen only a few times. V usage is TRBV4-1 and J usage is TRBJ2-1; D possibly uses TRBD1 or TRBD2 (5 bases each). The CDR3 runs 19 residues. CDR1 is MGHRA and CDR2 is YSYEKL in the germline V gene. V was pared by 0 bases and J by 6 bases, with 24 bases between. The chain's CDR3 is CASSQESPLGPSGRNEQFF. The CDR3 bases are TGCGCCAGCAGCCAAGAGAGTCCCCTCGGGCCATCGGGGCGCAATGAGCAGTTCTTC.

The DNA for the CDR3 is TGCGCCAGCAGCTTGGTGGGACAGCTCATGAACACTGAAGCTTTCTTT. It translates to CASSLVGQLMNTEAFF. The rearrangement links TRBV5-1 to TRBJ1-1; 7 bases are shared with TRBD1. The CDR3 has 16 residues. CDR1 is SGHRS and CDR2 is YFSETQ in the germline V gene. J was trimmed by 0 bases and V by 0 bases; bases with no gene match: 5.